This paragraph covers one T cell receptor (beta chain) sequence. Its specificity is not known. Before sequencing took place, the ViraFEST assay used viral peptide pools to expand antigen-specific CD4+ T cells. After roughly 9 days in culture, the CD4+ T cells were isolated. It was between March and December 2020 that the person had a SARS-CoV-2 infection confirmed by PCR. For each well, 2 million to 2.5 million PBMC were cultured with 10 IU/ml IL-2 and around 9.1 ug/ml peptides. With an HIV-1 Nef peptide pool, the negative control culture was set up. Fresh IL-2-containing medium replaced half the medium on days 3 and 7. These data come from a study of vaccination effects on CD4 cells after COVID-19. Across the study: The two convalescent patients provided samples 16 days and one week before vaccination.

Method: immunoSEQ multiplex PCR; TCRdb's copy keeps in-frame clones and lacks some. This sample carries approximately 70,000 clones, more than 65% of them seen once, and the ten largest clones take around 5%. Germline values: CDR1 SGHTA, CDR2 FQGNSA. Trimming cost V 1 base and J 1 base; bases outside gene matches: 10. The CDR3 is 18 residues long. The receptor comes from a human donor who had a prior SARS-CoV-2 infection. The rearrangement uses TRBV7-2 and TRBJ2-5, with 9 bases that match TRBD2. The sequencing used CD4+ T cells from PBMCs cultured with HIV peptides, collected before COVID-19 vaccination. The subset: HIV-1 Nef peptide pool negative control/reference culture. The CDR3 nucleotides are TGTGCCAGCAGCTTAGGATCTACGACTAGCGGTCCCCAAGAGACCCAGTACTTC. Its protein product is CASSLGSTTSGPQETQYF.